Below, 2 T cell receptor beta chains from the same sample are listed, as sequenced in a study of T cells after yellow fever vaccination. TCRdb reprocessed the 5' RACE reads with MiXCR, giving one entry per CDR3 protein. The sample consists of 500,000 to 650,000 distinct CDR3 sequences, roughly a sixth of them appearing once. Sequencing used PBMCs, obtained 5 to 6 days after the first yellow fever vaccination. These receptors all come from a young man who received the YFV17D yellow fever vaccine.

This clonotype was observed a handful of times. J is TRBJ2-5 and V is TRBV7-7, with 8 bases matching TRBD2. Germline lookup yields CDR1 SSHAT and CDR2 FNYEAQ (reference sequence). This CDR3 contains 15 residues. Trimming took 4 bases from V and 5 from J; bases not matched to a gene: 9. The DNA of the CDR3 is TGTGCCAGCAGCTCCCTCGGGGGGGCCGTTGAGACCCAGTACTTC. Translated: CASSSLGGAVETQYF.

V and J are TRBV12-3 or TRBV12-4 and TRBJ2-2, with D unclear. The CDR3 has 15 residues. Trimming cost V 2 bases and J 4 bases, with 11 bases left between them. CDR3 bases: TGTGCCAGCAGTTTAAGTGTTGGGTCCACCGGGGAGCTGTTTTTT. Amino acids: CASSLSVGSTGELFF.